The source of this TCR beta chain is a study of T cell responses to AZD1222 COVID-19 vaccine. Here immunoSEQ multiplex PCR was the method, and the copy in TCRdb shows in-frame clones only, minus some. The sample carries about 27,000 clones, about 90% recorded once. Deletions cut 1 base from V and 1 base from J, with 13 bases between. The germline V gene encodes CDR1 MGHRA and CDR2 YSYEKL. This CDR3 is built from 16 residues. The J gene is TRBJ1-2, the V gene TRBV4-1; D is perhaps TRBD1 (5 bases). The specimen comprised peripheral blood, sampled 28 days after the second AZD1222 dose. The receptor was derived from an adult who received the AZD1222 COVID-19 vaccine. CDR3 loop: CASSQGVRGLNYGYTF. CDR3 coding DNA: TGCGCCAGCAGCCAAGGAGTAAGGGGCCTTAACTATGGCTACACCTTC.